What follows describes a single TCR beta chain. Here immunoSEQ multiplex PCR was the method, and the copy in TCRdb shows in-frame clones only, minus some. The sample has over 200,000 clones; approximately 83% are singletons. These data originate in a study of blood T cell repertoires in COVID-19. Turning to the study itself: Nucleic acid was either cDNA or gDNA, and it came from T cells, B-cell-depleted T cells, or PBMCs.

V lost 3 bases to trimming and J lost 6 bases, with 8 bases between them. Germline values: CDR1 LGHNA, CDR2 YSLEER. CDR3 length: 13 residues. This clonotype was sampled from a woman under 40 who had recovered from COVID-19. The sample consisted of peripheral blood. The rearrangement links TRBV4-3 to TRBJ2-2, with a possible D match to TRBD1 (5 bases). This CDR3 is CASSHQGSGELFF. DNA for the CDR3: TGCGCCAGCAGCCATCAGGGTTCCGGGGAGCTGTTTTTT.